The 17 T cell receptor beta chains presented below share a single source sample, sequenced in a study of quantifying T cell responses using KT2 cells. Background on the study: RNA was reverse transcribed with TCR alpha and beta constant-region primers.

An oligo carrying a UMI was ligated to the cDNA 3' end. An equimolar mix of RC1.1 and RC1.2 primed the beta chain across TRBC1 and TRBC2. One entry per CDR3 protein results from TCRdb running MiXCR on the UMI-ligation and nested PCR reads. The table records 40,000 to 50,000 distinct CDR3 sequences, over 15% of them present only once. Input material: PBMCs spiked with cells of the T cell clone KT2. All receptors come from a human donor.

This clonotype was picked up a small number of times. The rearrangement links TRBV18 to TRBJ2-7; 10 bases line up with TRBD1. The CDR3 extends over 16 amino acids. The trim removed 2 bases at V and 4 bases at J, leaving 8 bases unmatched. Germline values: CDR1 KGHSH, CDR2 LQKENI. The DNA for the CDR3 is TGTGCCAGCTCACCATCTAACGCGGGACAGGGGTACGAGCAGTACTTC. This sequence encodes CASSPSNAGQGYEQYF.

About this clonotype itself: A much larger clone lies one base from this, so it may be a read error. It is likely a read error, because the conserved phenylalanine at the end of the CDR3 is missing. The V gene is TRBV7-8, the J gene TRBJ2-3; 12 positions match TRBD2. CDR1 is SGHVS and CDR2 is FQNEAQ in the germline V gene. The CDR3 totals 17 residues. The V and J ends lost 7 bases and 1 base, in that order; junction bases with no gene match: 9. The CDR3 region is CASTSRRLAGGTDTQYI. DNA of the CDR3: TGTGCCAGCACCAGCCGCCGACTAGCGGGAGGCACAGATACGCAGTATATT.

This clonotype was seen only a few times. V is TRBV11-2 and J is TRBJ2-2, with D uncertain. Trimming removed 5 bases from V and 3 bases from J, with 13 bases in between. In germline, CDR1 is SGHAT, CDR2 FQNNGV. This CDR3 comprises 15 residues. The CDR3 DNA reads TGTGCCAGCAGCCCTGTGGGGTTTGACACCGGGGAGCTGTTTTTT. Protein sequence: CASSPVGFDTGELFF.

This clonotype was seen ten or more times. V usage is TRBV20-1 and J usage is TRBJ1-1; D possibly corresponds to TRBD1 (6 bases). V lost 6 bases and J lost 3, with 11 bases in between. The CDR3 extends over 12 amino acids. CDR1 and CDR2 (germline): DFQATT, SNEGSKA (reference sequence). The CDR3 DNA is TGCAGTGCACTTACAGGGTACACTGAAGCTTTCTTT. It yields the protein CSALTGYTEAFF.

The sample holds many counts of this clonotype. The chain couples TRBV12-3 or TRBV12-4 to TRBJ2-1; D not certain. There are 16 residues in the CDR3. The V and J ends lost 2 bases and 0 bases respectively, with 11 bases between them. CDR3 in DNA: TGTGCCAGCAGTTTACTTGACTTGGGCTCCTACAATGAGCAGTTCTTC. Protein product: CASSLLDLGSYNEQFF.

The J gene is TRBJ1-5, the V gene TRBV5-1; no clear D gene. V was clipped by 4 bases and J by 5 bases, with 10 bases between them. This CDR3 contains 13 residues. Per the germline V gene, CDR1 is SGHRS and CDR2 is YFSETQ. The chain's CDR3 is CASSQRVDQPQHF. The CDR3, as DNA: TGCGCCAGCAGCCAGAGGGTGGATCAGCCCCAGCATTTT.

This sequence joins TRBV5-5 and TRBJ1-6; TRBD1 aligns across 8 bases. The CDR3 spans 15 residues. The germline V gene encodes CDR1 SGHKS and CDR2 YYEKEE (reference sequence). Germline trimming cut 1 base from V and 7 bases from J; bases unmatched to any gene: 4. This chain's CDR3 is CASSLTGGGNSPLHF. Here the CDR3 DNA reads TGTGCCAGCAGCTTGACAGGGGGTGGAAATTCACCCCTCCACTTT.

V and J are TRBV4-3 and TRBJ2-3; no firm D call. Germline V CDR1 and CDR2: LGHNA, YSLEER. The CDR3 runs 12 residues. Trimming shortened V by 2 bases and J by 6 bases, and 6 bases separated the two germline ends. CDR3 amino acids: CASSQFGDTQYF. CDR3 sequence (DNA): TGCGCCAGCAGCCAATTTGGGGATACGCAGTATTTT.

This CDR3 is CASSQQLQGLFEKLFF. DNA for the CDR3: TGCGCCAGCAGCCAACAACTACAGGGGTTGTTTGAAAAACTGTTTTTT. This chain links TRBV4-3 with TRBJ1-4; 7 bases agree with TRBD1. The CDR3 consists of 16 residues. V was pared by 2 bases and J by 7 bases, with 10 bases of the junction left unmatched. The germline V gene has CDR1 LGHNA and CDR2 YSLEER.

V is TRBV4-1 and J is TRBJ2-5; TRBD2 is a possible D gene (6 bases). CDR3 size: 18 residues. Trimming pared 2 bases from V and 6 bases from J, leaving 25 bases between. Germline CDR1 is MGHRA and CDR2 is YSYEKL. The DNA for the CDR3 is TGCGCCAGCAGCCAAACGGGGGTAATGACCGACCTGGGAAAGACCCAGTACTTC. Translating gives CASSQTGVMTDLGKTQYF.

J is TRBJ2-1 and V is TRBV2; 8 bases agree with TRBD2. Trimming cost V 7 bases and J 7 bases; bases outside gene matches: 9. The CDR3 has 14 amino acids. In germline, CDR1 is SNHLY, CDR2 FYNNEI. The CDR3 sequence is CASTISGKGNEQFF. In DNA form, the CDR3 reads TGTGCCAGCACTATTAGCGGGAAAGGTAATGAGCAGTTCTTC. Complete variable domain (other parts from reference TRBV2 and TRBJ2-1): EPEVTQTPSHQVTQMGQEVILRCVPISNHLYFYWYRQILGQKVEFLVSFYNNEISEKSEIFDDQFSVERPDGSNFTLKIRSTKLEDSAMYFCASTISGKGNEQFFGPGTRLTVL.

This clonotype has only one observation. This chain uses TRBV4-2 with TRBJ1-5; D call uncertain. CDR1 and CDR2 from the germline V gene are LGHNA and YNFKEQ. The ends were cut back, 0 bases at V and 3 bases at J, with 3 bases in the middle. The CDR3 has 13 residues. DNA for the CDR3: TGTGCCAGCAGCCAAGATTACAATCAGCCCCAGCATTTT. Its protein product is CASSQDYNQPQHF.

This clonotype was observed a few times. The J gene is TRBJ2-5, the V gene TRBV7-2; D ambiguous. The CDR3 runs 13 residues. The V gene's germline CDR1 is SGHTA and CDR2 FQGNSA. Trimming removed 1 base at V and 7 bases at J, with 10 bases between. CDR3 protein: CASSLVASATQYF. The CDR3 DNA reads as TGTGCCAGCAGCTTAGTGGCTTCGGCGACCCAGTACTTC.

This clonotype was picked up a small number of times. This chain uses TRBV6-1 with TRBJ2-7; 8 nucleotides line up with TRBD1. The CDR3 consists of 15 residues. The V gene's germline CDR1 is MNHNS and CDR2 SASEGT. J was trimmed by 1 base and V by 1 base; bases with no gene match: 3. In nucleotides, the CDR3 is TGTGCCAGCAGTGAAGGGAGGGACAGGTCCTACGAGCAGTACTTC. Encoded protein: CASSEGRDRSYEQYF.

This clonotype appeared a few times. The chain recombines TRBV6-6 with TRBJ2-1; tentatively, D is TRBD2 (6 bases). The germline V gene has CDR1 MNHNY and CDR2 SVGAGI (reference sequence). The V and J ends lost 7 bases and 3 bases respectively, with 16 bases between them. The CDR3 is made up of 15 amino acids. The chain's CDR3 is CASTDEGLRYNEQFF. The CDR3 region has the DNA TGTGCCAGCACCGACGAGGGACTTCGCTACAATGAGCAGTTCTTC.

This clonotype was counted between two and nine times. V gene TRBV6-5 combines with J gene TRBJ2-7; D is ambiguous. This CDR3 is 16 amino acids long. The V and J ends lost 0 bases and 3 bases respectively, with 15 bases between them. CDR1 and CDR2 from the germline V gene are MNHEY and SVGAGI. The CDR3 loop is CASSYSTIYTFYEQYF. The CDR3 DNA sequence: TGTGCCAGCAGTTACTCGACGATCTACACATTCTACGAGCAGTACTTC.

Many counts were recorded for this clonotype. The CDR3 loop is CASSQEGRATDTQYF. As DNA, the CDR3 is TGTGCCAGCAGCCAAGAAGGACGGGCCACAGATACGCAGTATTTT. The J gene is TRBJ2-3, the V gene TRBV4-2, with no clear D. The CDR3 consists of 15 residues. Germline V lookup: CDR1 LGHNA, CDR2 YNFKEQ. V lost 0 bases and J lost 2, with 9 bases in between.